Listed below are T cell receptor beta chains from one sample, sequenced in a study of control samples from healthy donors and cancer patients. Here immunoSEQ multiplex PCR was the method, and the copy in TCRdb shows in-frame clones only, minus some. In the table there are about 150,000 clones, roughly 93% of which are singletons. The sample taken for sequencing was blood. Receptors originate from a man aged 18 to 29 in good health. The CDR3 runs from the conserved cysteine through the conserved F or W. D genes are given only for firm matches. A clone size is listed for some rows: how often the clone was seen (once, few, many), or a class if it is expanded.

D gene	clone size	V gene	J gene	CDR3 protein	CDR3 DNA
TRBD1	NA	TRBV5-1	TRBJ2-1	CASSRTGGPGGYNEQFF	TGCGCCAGCAGCCGTACAGGGGGGCCAGGAGGGTACAATGAGCAGTTCTTC
NA	NA	TRBV5-5	TRBJ2-1	CASSLGGPSSYNEQFF	TGTGCCAGCAGCTTGGGGGGCCCCAGCTCCTACAATGAGCAGTTCTTC
NA	NA	TRBV5-1	TRBJ1-2	CATGVTPLYGYTF	TGCGCCACGGGGGTGACCCCTCTGTATGGCTACACCTTC
NA	once	TRBV7-6	TRBJ2-2	CASSPRFGASNHSRTGELFF	TGTGCCAGCAGCCCACGGTTCGGGGCTAGCAATCATAGCAGAACCGGGGAGCTGTTTTTT
NA	NA	TRBV13	TRBJ2-1	CASSLRLGGFYNEQFF	TGTGCCAGCAGCTTAAGACTAGGGGGTTTCTACAATGAGCAGTTCTTC
NA	NA	TRBV5-4	TRBJ2-7	CASSADPSTYEQYF	TGTGCCAGCAGCGCAGACCCCAGCACCTACGAGCAGTACTTC
TRBD1	once	TRBV3-1/TRBV3-2	TRBJ1-1	CASSSVRGQTEAFF	TGTGCCAGCAGCTCAGTGAGGGGGCAGACTGAAGCTTTCTTT
NA	NA	TRBV19	TRBJ1-1	CASRPLGNTEAFF	TGTGCCAGTCGCCCACTGGGGAACACTGAAGCTTTCTTT
TRBD2	NA	TRBV28	TRBJ2-2	CASSGGTSRNTGELFF	TGTGCCAGCAGTGGCGGGACTAGCAGGAACACCGGGGAGCTGTTTTTT
NA	NA	TRBV7-2	TRBJ2-7	CASSLGLNYEQYF	TGTGCCAGCAGCTTAGGACTCAACTACGAGCAGTACTTC
NA	NA	TRBV29-1	TRBJ1-5	CSVGQYNQPQHF	TGCAGCGTTGGACAGTACAATCAGCCCCAGCATTTT
NA	NA	TRBV7-8	TRBJ2-7	CASSQGRETYEQYF	TGTGCCAGCAGCCAGGGACGGGAGACCTACGAGCAGTACTTC
NA	NA	TRBV27	TRBJ2-3	CASSLGRVTDTQYF	TGTGCCAGCAGTTTGGGCAGAGTCACAGATACGCAGTATTTT
NA	NA	TRBV5-1	TRBJ1-5	CASSLEGYQPQHF	TGCGCCAGCAGCTTGGAGGGATATCAGCCCCAGCATTTT
NA	NA	TRBV19	TRBJ1-1	CATKGETDEAFF	TGTGCCACGAAAGGGGAAACGGATGAAGCTTTCTTT
TRBD1	NA	TRBV6-6	TRBJ1-1	CASSRTGGDTEAFF	TGTGCCAGCAGTAGGACAGGGGGGGACACTGAAGCTTTCTTT
TRBD1	NA	TRBV5-4	TRBJ2-1	CASSLRDRSRNEQFF	TGTGCCAGCAGCTTGCGGGACAGGTCAAGAAATGAGCAGTTCTTC
NA	NA	TRBV6-5	TRBJ1-1	CASSRNTEAFF	TGTGCCAGCAGTCGCAACACTGAAGCTTTCTTT
TRBD1	once	TRBV7-2	TRBJ1-1	CASQGTAMNTEAFF	TGTGCCAGCCAAGGGACAGCTATGAACACTGAAGCTTTCTTT
TRBD2	NA	TRBV5-1	TRBJ2-6	CASSLAASGLSGANVLTF	TGCGCCAGCAGCTTGGCGGCTAGCGGGCTCTCTGGGGCCAACGTCCTGACTTTC
NA	NA	TRBV18	TRBJ1-1	CASSPRSQAMNTEAFF	TGTGCCAGCTCACCGAGGTCTCAGGCTATGAACACTGAAGCTTTCTTT
NA	NA	TRBV11-2	TRBJ1-6	CASSLERGRVFSPLHF	TGTGCCAGCAGCTTAGAGAGGGGCAGGGTATTTTCACCCCTCCACTTT
NA	NA	TRBV27	TRBJ2-1	CASRLPAAYNEQFF	TGTGCCAGCAGACTTCCAGCGGCTTACAATGAGCAGTTCTTC
NA	NA	TRBV19	TRBJ2-2	CASSPGQGKAGELFF	TGTGCCAGTTCACCGGGACAAGGGAAAGCCGGGGAGCTGTTTTTT
NA	NA	TRBV9	TRBJ1-4	CASSVGPANEKLFF	TGTGCCAGCAGCGTAGGGCCGGCTAATGAAAAACTGTTTTTT
NA	once	TRBV6-1	TRBJ2-1	CASSEEELNSYNEQFF	TGTGCCAGCAGTGAAGAGGAACTAAATTCCTACAATGAGCAGTTCTTC
TRBD2	NA	TRBV30	TRBJ2-3	CAWTLYRGVSTDTQYF	TGTGCCTGGACGCTCTACCGGGGGGTTAGCACAGATACGCAGTATTTT
NA	NA	TRBV2	TRBJ2-7	CASSVGTGNYAYEQYF	TGTGCCAGCAGTGTGGGGACGGGGAACTACGCCTACGAGCAGTACTTC
NA	NA	TRBV6-5	TRBJ1-2	CASIKGEAGYTF	TGTGCCAGCATTAAAGGGGAGGCGGGCTACACCTTC
NA	NA	TRBV15	TRBJ1-2	CATSRAGHYTF	TGTGCCACCAGCAGAGCGGGACACTACACCTTC
TRBD1	NA	TRBV15	TRBJ1-1	CATSGSGQGNTEAFF	TGTGCCACCAGCGGATCGGGACAGGGGAACACTGAAGCTTTCTTT
NA	NA	TRBV6-6	TRBJ1-1	CASSYARGAFF	TGTGCCAGCAGTTATGCACGCGGAGCTTTCTTT
NA	NA	TRBV9	TRBJ1-2	CASSVNYGYTF	TGTGCCAGCAGCGTAAACTATGGCTACACCTTC
TRBD1	NA	TRBV10-3	TRBJ1-1	CAIKDRGEGNTEAFF	TGTGCCATCAAGGACAGGGGTGAGGGCAACACTGAAGCTTTCTTT
NA	NA	TRBV20-1	TRBJ2-2	CSASGVWENGELFF	TGCAGTGCTAGTGGGGTTTGGGAAAACGGGGAGCTGTTTTTT
TRBD1	NA	TRBV7-2	TRBJ2-1	CASSTRQGSSYNEQFF	TGTGCCAGCAGCACCAGACAGGGTAGCTCCTACAATGAGCAGTTCTTC
NA	NA	TRBV5-6	TRBJ2-7	CASSLQGFLFYEQYF	TGTGCCAGCAGCCTACAGGGATTCCTCTTCTACGAGCAGTACTTC
TRBD2	NA	TRBV9	TRBJ2-5	CAARAGVEETQYF	TGTGCCGCTAGAGCGGGGGTCGAGGAGACCCAGTACTTC
TRBD1	NA	TRBV5-8	TRBJ2-6	CASSSRKQGGYSGANVLTF	TGTGCCAGCAGCTCAAGAAAACAGGGGGGATACTCTGGGGCCAACGTCCTGACTTTC
NA	NA	TRBV19	TRBJ1-5	CASSTRGPQHF	TGTGCCAGTAGTACCCGGGGGCCCCAGCATTTT
NA	NA	TRBV11-2	TRBJ1-4	CASSSGASAEKLFF	TGTGCCAGCAGTTCAGGGGCTTCAGCTGAAAAACTGTTTTTT
NA	once	TRBV25-1	TRBJ2-5	CASGLGTQYF	TGTGCCAGCGGCCTGGGGACCCAGTACTTC
NA	once	TRBV6-5	TRBJ2-5	CASSYSTAGRETQYF	TGTGCCAGCAGTTACTCTACTGCAGGGCGAGAGACCCAGTACTTC
NA	NA	TRBV4-1	TRBJ2-7	CASSQDPFRLALSYEQYF	TGCGCCAGCAGCCAAGATCCTTTTCGGCTAGCTCTCTCCTACGAGCAGTACTTC
NA	NA	TRBV2	TRBJ2-3	CASSDGHHGGQGAQYF	TGTGCCAGCAGCGACGGACACCACGGCGGACAAGGGGCGCAGTATTTT
TRBD2	once	TRBV7-9	TRBJ2-7	CASSSSTSGGATNYEQYF	TGTGCCAGCAGCTCCTCGACTAGCGGGGGAGCAACGAACTACGAGCAGTACTTC
TRBD1	NA	TRBV13	TRBJ1-1	CASSIWDSMKNTEAFF	TGTGCCAGCAGCATATGGGACAGCATGAAGAACACTGAAGCTTTCTTT
NA	NA	TRBV13	TRBJ1-3	CASSLSLSGNTIYF	TGTGCCAGCAGCTTGAGTCTCTCTGGAAACACCATATATTTT
NA	NA	TRBV4-1	TRBJ1-2	CASSHPVGQLLGYTF	TGCGCCAGCAGCCACCCGGTCGGTCAACTCTTGGGCTACACCTTC
NA	NA	TRBV23-1	TRBJ1-1	CASSPWVRTAIVSAFF	TGCGCCAGCAGTCCATGGGTCCGGACAGCCATAGTATCGGCTTTCTTT
TRBD2	NA	TRBV4-2	TRBJ2-7	CASGALAGGTYEQYF	TGTGCCAGCGGGGCTTTAGCGGGAGGGACCTACGAGCAGTACTTC
NA	NA	TRBV19	TRBJ2-3	CASSPFSADTQYF	TGTGCCAGTAGTCCCTTCTCAGCAGATACGCAGTATTTT
TRBD2	NA	TRBV4-1	TRBJ2-1	CASTGTSGRINEQFF	TGCGCCAGCACGGGGACTAGCGGGAGGATCAATGAGCAGTTCTTC
NA	NA	TRBV14	TRBJ1-1	CASSSQARGTEAFF	TGTGCCAGCAGCTCCCAGGCCCGCGGCACTGAAGCTTTCTTT
NA	NA	TRBV29-1	TRBJ1-1	CSVVVGWNTEAFF	TGCAGCGTTGTGGTGGGTTGGAACACTGAAGCTTTCTTT